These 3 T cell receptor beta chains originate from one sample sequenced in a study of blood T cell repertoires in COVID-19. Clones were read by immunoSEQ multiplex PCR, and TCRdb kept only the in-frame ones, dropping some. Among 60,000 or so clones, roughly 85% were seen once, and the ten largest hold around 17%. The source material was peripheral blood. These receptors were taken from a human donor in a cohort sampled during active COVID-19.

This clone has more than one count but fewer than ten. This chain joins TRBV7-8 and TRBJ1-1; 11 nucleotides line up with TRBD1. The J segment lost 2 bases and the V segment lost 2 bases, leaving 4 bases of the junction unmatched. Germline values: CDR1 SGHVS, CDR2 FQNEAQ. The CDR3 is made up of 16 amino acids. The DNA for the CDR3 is TGTGCCAGCAGCTTACGGGACAGGGGGTCCAACACTGAAGCTTTCTTT. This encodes CASSLRDRGSNTEAFF.

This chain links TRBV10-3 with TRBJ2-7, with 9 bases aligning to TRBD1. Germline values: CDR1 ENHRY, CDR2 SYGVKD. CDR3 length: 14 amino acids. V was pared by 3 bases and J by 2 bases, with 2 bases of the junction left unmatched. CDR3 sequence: CAISEGTGPYEQYF. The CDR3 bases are TGTGCCATCAGTGAAGGGACAGGGCCCTACGAGCAGTACTTC.

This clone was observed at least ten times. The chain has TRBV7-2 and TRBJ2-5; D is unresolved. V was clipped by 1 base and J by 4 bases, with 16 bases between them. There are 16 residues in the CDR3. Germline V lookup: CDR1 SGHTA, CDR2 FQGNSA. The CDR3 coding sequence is TGTGCCAGCAGCTTAGAACCGACCCTGACAAGAGAGACCCAGTACTTC. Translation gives CASSLEPTLTRETQYF.